The 23 T cell receptor beta chains given below trace back to one sample, sequenced in a study of technical replicates of blood from a few donors. Assay: immunoSEQ multiplex PCR; the TCRdb copy retains only in-frame clones and omits some. Altogether approximately 73,000 clones are present, around 92% being singletons, with the ten largest covering less than 0.4%. The sequencing sample was made of T cells isolated from PBMCs. These receptors were collected from a human donor in good health.

The chain has TRBV10-3 and TRBJ1-1; unclear D gene. Trimming left V 2 bases short and J 1 base short, with 11 bases between. The CDR3 has 15 residues. Germline V gene lookup returns CDR1 ENHRY and CDR2 SYGVKD. CDR3 sequence (DNA): TGTGCCATCAGTGAGGTGTCAGGCCAGAACACTGAAGCTTTCTTT. The encoded protein is CAISEVSGQNTEAFF.

This chain joins TRBV30 and TRBJ2-2, with 7 bases matching TRBD1. Looked up from germline, CDR1 is GTSNPN and CDR2 is SVGIG (reference sequence). This CDR3 is 14 amino acids long. J was trimmed by 1 base and V by 2 bases; bases with no gene match: 1. The CDR3 region is CAWSRTGNTGELFF. CDR3 nucleotides: TGTGCCTGGAGTAGGACAGGGAACACCGGGGAGCTGTTTTTT.

Comment on this clone: A read error may produce the germline difference seen at one junction end. The rearrangement uses TRBV7-9 and TRBJ2-6; TRBD1 aligns across 9 bases. The CDR3 sequence is 17 residues long. Germline V gene lookup returns CDR1 SEHNR and CDR2 FQNEAQ (reference sequence). The chain's CDR3 is CASSLGQGISGANVLTF. The DNA for the CDR3 is TGTGCCAGCAGTTTAGGACAGGGGATTTCTGGGGCCAACGTCCTGACTTTC.

This clone was observed once. The chain couples TRBV5-4 to TRBJ2-7; 11 bases are shared with TRBD2. V lost 3 bases, J lost 4 bases, and 12 bases stayed unmatched. Germline loops: CDR1 SGHNT, CDR2 YYREEE (reference sequence). The CDR3 spans 17 residues. The CDR3 is CASSSGTSGITFYEQYF. The DNA of the CDR3 is TGTGCCAGCAGCTCCGGGACTAGCGGTATTACCTTTTACGAGCAGTACTTC.

The chain joins TRBV5-1 to TRBJ2-2; TRBD1 is a possible D gene (5 bases). Trimming cost V 4 bases and J 3 bases, with 7 bases left between them. Germline assignment: CDR1 SGHRS and CDR2 YFSETQ. The CDR3 length is 13 residues. The CDR3 is CASSPTDTGELFF. CDR3 DNA: TGCGCCAGCAGCCCGACAGACACCGGGGAGCTGTTTTTT.

This chain joins TRBV2 and TRBJ1-5; maybe TRBD1 (6 bases). The V gene lost 3 bases and the J gene lost 0 bases, with 15 bases spanning the gap. This CDR3 spans 17 amino acids. Germline CDR1 SNHLY, CDR2 FYNNEI. The CDR3 region has the DNA TGTGCCAGCAGTGACGGGACACAACTAAATAGCAATCAGCCCCAGCATTTT. Amino acids: CASSDGTQLNSNQPQHF.

The rearrangement links TRBV5-1 to TRBJ1-2; 10 nucleotides line up with TRBD1. V shed 5 bases, J shed 2 bases, and the junction held 3 bases outside the gene matches. There are 14 residues in the CDR3. CDR1 and CDR2 from the germline V gene are SGHRS and YFSETQ. The CDR3: CASRPTGGNYGYTF. DNA for the CDR3: TGCGCCAGCAGACCGACAGGGGGCAACTATGGCTACACCTTC.

The V call is TRBV18, the J call TRBJ2-7, with a weak D call TRBD1 (7 bases). The germline V gene encodes CDR1 KGHSH and CDR2 LQKENI. The CDR3 consists of 16 residues. Between the trimmed V and J ends, which lost 2 bases and 7 bases, there was a span of 21 bases. Here the CDR3 reads CASSPILRGVLGEQYF. The CDR3, as DNA: TGTGCCAGCTCACCAATCCTCAGGGGGGTCCTAGGTGAGCAGTACTTC. The complete variable domain, with remaining parts taken from reference TRBV18 and TRBJ2-7, reads NAGVMQNPRHLVRRRGQEARLRCSPMKGHSHVYWYRQLPEEGLKFMVYLQKENIIDESGMPKERFSAEFPKEGPSILRIQQVVRGDSAAYFCASSPILRGVLGEQYFGPGTRLTVT.

The gene calls are TRBV28 and TRBJ1-2, with a possible D match to TRBD1 (5 bases). CDR1 MDHEN and CDR2 SYDVKM come from the germline V gene. The CDR3 is 14 residues long. Trimming removed 7 bases from V and 5 bases from J, with 17 bases in between. The CDR3 region is CASTTQGTVYGYTF. As DNA, the CDR3 is TGTGCCAGCACCACTCAGGGCACCGTATATGGCTACACCTTC.

The V call is TRBV9, the J call TRBJ2-7, with D tentatively TRBD1 (6 bases). The CDR3 has 13 residues. Germline V CDR1 and CDR2: SGDLS, YYNGEE. V was cut by 3 bases and J by 3 bases, with 10 bases left in between. The CDR3 sequence is CASSEGDGYEQYF. CDR3 sequence (DNA): TGTGCCAGCAGCGAGGGGGACGGCTACGAGCAGTACTTC.

The rearrangement links TRBV7-9 to TRBJ2-7, with 7 positions matching TRBD1. Germline-derived CDR1 and CDR2 are SEHNR and FQNEAQ (reference sequence). The CDR3 has 15 amino acids. After removal of 1 base from V and 0 bases from J, the junction contained 3 bases not matched to a gene. CDR3 in amino acids: CASSLGTGVSYEQYF. In DNA, the CDR3 is TGTGCCAGCAGCTTAGGGACAGGAGTCTCCTACGAGCAGTACTTC.

J is TRBJ1-4 and V is TRBV6-1, with D perhaps matching TRBD1 (6 bases). Per germline, CDR1 MNHNS and CDR2 SASEGT. Trimming removed 4 bases from V and 4 bases from J, with 22 bases in between. CDR3 length: 18 residues. Here the CDR3 reads CASSGSWNRVGINEKLFF. CDR3 coding DNA: TGTGCCAGCAGTGGAAGCTGGAACAGGGTGGGGATTAATGAAAAACTGTTTTTT.

This chain connects TRBV4-1 to TRBJ2-5; tentative D call: TRBD1 (6 bases). The CDR3 has 12 residues. From germline, CDR1 is MGHRA and CDR2 YSYEKL. The V gene lost 4 bases and the J gene lost 7 bases, with 10 bases spanning the gap. CDR3 sequence: CASSLVGGTQYF. CDR3 nucleotide sequence: TGCGCCAGCAGCCTAGTAGGGGGGACCCAGTACTTC.

The V call is TRBV15, the J call TRBJ1-3, with 7 bases matching TRBD1. V gave up 0 bases and J gave up 4 bases; unmatched junction bases: 6. Germline CDR1 is LNHNV and CDR2 is YYDKDF (reference sequence). This CDR3 region has 16 residues. Here the CDR3 reads CATSRDLKTGGNTIYF. The CDR3 DNA reads as TGTGCCACCAGCAGAGATCTCAAGACAGGGGGAAACACCATATATTTT.

V and J are TRBV5-1 and TRBJ1-1; D gene unclear. The CDR3 contains 13 residues. V lost 1 base, J lost 4 bases, and 8 bases lay in between. From germline, CDR1 is SGHRS and CDR2 YFSETQ. CDR3 sequence reads: CASSLNEGTEAFF. Written as DNA, the CDR3 is TGCGCCAGCAGCTTGAATGAGGGCACTGAAGCTTTCTTT.

V and J are TRBV5-1 and TRBJ2-3; 14 bases match TRBD2. The V segment lost 0 bases and the J segment 5 bases; nucleotides outside the gene matches: 8. Germline V gene lookup returns CDR1 SGHRS and CDR2 YFSETQ. The CDR3 length is 18 residues. In DNA form, the CDR3 reads TGCGCCAGCAGCTTGGGACTAGCGGGAGGGTCTTACGGAGATACGCAGTATTTT. Its translation: CASSLGLAGGSYGDTQYF.

This clone was seen only once. This chain connects TRBV6-5 to TRBJ2-7; 10 bases map to TRBD1. Germline CDR1 and CDR2: MNHEY and SVGAGI. V was pared by 8 bases and J by 6 bases, with 10 bases of the junction left unmatched. CDR3 length: 14 residues. Written as DNA, the CDR3 is TGTGCCAGCGGTTGGACAGGGGGTCAAGGCGAGCAGTACTTC. It yields the protein CASGWTGGQGEQYF.

The chain employs TRBV9 and TRBJ2-7, with 7 bases that match TRBD1. Trimming cost V 2 bases and J 1 base; bases outside gene matches: 3. In germline, CDR1 is SGDLS, CDR2 YYNGEE. The length of the CDR3 is 14 residues. The CDR3 coding sequence is TGTGCCAGCAGCGTTCGGACAGGATCCTACGAGCAGTACTTC. Translation gives CASSVRTGSYEQYF.

CDR3 in amino acids: CASSYSYEGAYEQYF. The DNA for the CDR3 is TGTGCCAGCAGTTACTCGTACGAGGGAGCTTACGAGCAGTACTTC. This sequence joins TRBV6-5 and TRBJ2-7; the D gene is possibly TRBD2 (5 bases). The CDR3 is 15 amino acids. The ends were cut back, 0 bases at V and 4 bases at J, with 13 bases in the middle. Germline values: CDR1 MNHEY, CDR2 SVGAGI.

This chain connects TRBV7-2 to TRBJ2-7, with 8 nucleotides matching TRBD1. The V segment lost 5 bases and the J segment 9 bases; nucleotides outside the gene matches: 9. The length of the CDR3 is 13 residues. The V gene's germline CDR1 is SGHTA and CDR2 FQGNSA. CDR3 in DNA: TGTGCCAGCAGCCATGGACAGGGTGAGGGGCAGTACTTC. This gives the protein CASSHGQGEGQYF.

The rearrangement links TRBV28 to TRBJ2-5; TRBD2 agrees at 8 bases. V shed 3 bases and J 9 bases; nucleotides not matched to a gene: 6. CDR1 and CDR2 (germline): MDHEN, SYDVKM. CDR3 size: 13 residues. The CDR3 protein is CASSFIRGGAQYF. The CDR3 bases are TGTGCCAGCAGTTTTATCCGGGGGGGAGCCCAGTACTTC.

V and J are TRBV19 and TRBJ2-7, with D maybe TRBD1 (5 bases). The CDR3 is 13 amino acids. Germline values: CDR1 LNHDA, CDR2 SQIVND (reference sequence). With 7 bases removed from V and 2 bases from J, the gap between germline ends came to 12 bases. CDR3 in DNA: TGTGCCAGTAACCAGGGTATCCCCTACGAGCAGTACTTC. Its translation: CASNQGIPYEQYF.

This chain links TRBV9 with TRBJ2-7; D unresolved. Trimming took off 0 bases at V and 2 bases at J, with 9 bases between the two ends. CDR3 length equals 14 residues. Germline CDR1 is SGDLS and CDR2 is YYNGEE. The DNA of the CDR3 is TGTGCCAGCAGCGTAGAGCCAAGTCCCTACGAGCAGTACTTC. Protein: CASSVEPSPYEQYF.